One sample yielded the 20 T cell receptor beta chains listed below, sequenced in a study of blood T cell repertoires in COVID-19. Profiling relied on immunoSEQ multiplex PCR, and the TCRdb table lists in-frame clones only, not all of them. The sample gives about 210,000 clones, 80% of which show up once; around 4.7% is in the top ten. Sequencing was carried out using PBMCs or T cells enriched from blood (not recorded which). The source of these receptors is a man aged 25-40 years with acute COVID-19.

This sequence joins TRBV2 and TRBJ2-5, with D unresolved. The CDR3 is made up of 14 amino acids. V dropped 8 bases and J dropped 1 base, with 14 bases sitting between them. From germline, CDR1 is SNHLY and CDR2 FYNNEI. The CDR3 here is CASEESPLQETQYF. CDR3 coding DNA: TGTGCCAGCGAGGAGAGTCCACTCCAAGAGACCCAGTACTTC.

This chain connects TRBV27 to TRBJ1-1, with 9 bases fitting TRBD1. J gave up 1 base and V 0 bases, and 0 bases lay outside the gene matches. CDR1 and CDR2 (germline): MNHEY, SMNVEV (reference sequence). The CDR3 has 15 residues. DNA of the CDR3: TGTGCCAGCAGTTTATCGACAGGGGGGAACACTGAAGCTTTCTTT. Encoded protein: CASSLSTGGNTEAFF.

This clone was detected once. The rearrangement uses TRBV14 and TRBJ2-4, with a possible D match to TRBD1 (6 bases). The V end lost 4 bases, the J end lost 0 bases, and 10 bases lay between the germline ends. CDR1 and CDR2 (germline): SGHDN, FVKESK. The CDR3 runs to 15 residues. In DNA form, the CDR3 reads TGTGCCAGCAGCCTCGGACAGCTAGCCAAAAACATTCAGTACTTC. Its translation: CASSLGQLAKNIQYF.

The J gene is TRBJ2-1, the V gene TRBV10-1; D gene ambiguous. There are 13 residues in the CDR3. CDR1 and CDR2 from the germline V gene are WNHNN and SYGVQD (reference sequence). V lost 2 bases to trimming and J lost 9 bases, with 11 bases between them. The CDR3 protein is CASSELRSGEQFF. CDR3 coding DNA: TGCGCCAGCAGTGAGCTCAGGTCTGGTGAGCAGTTCTTC.

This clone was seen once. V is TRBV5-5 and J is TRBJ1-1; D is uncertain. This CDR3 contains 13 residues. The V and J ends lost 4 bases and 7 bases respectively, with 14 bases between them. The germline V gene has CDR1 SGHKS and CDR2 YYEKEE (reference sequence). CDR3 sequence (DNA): TGTGCCAGCAGCCTACTTTTATCCCTTGAAGCTTTCTTT. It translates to CASSLLLSLEAFF.

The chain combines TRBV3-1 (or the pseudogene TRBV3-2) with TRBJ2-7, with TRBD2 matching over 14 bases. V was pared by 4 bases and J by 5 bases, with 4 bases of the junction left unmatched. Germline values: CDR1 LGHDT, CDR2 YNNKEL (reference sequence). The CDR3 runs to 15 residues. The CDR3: CASSLGLAGGDEQYF. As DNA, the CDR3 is TGTGCCAGCAGCCTTGGACTAGCGGGGGGCGACGAGCAGTACTTC.

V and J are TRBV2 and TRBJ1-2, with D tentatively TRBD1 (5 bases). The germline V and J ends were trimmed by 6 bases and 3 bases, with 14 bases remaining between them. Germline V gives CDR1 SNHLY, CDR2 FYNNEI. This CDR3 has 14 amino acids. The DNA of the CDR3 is TGTGCCAGCAGAGCGGGAGGGGCCGACTATGGCTACACCTTC. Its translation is CASRAGGADYGYTF.

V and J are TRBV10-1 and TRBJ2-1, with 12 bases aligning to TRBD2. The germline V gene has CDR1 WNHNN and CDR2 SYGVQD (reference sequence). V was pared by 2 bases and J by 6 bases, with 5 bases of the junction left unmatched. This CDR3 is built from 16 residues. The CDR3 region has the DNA TGCGCCAGCAGTGAGACTAGCGGGGGGCTTTTCAATGAGCAGTTCTTC. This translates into CASSETSGGLFNEQFF.

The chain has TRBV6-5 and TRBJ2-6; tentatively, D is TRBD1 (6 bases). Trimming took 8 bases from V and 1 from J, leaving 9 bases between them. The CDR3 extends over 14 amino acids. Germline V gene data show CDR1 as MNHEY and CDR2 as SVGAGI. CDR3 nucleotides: TGTGCCAGCCGTAGGGGGTCTGGGGCCAACGTCCTGACTTTC. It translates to CASRRGSGANVLTF.

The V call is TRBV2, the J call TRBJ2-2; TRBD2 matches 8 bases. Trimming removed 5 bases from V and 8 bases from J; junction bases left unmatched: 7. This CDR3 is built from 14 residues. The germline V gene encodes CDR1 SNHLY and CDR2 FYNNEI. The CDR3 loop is CASSILAVVGELFF. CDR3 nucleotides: TGTGCCAGCAGTATACTAGCGGTCGTGGGGGAGCTGTTTTTT.

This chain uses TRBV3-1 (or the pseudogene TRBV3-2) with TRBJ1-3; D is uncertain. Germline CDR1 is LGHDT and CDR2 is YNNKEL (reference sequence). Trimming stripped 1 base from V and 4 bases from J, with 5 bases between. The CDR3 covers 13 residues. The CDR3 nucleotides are TGTGCCAGCAGCCAAGGGCAAGGAAACACCATATATTTT. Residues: CASSQGQGNTIYF.

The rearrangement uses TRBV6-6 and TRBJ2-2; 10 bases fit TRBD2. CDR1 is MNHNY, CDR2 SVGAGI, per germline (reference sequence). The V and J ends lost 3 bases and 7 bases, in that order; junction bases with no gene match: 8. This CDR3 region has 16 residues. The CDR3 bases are TGTGCCAGCAGTTATTCCCCTAGCGGGGGAGGCGGGGAGCTGTTTTTT. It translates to CASSYSPSGGGGELFF.

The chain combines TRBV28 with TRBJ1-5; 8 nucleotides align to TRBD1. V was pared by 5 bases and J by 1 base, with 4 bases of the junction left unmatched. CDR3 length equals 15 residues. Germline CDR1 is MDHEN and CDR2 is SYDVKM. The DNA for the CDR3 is TGTGCCAGCAGTCCACAGGGGGGGAGCAATCAGCCCCAGCATTTT. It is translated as CASSPQGGSNQPQHF.

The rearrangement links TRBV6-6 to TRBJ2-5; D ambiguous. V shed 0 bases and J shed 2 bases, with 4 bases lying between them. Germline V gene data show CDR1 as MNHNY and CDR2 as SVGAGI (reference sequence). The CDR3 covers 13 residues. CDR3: CASSYSPQETQYF. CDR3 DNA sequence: TGTGCCAGCAGTTACTCCCCTCAAGAGACCCAGTACTTC.

The CDR3 coding sequence is TGTGCCAGCACCAGGACAGGGGGCGGGAATCAGCCCCAGCATTTT. It encodes CASTRTGGGNQPQHF. This chain joins TRBV6-5 and TRBJ1-5, with TRBD1 matching over 11 bases. CDR3 size: 15 residues. Germline V gene sequence: CDR1 MNHEY, CDR2 SVGAGI. J was trimmed by 4 bases and V by 7 bases; bases with no gene match: 6.

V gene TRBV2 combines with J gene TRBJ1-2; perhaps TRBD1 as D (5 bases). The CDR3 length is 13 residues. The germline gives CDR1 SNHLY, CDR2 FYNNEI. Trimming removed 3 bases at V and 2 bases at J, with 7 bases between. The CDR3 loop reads CASSDPGNYGYTF. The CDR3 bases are TGTGCCAGCAGTGACCCAGGGAACTATGGCTACACCTTC.

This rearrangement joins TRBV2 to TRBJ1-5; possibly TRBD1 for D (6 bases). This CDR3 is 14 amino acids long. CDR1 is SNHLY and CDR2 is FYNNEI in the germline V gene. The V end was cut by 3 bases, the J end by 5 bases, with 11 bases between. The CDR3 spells CASSDGTTYQPQHF. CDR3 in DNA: TGTGCCAGCAGTGACGGGACAACCTATCAGCCCCAGCATTTT.

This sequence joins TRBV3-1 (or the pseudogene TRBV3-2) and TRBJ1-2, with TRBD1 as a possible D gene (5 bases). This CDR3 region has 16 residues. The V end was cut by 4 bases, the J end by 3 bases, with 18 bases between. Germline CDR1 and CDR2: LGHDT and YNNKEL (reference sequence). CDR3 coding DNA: TGTGCCAGCAGCCCCCGCGGCAGGGCAGGGTACTATGGCTACACCTTC. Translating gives CASSPRGRAGYYGYTF.

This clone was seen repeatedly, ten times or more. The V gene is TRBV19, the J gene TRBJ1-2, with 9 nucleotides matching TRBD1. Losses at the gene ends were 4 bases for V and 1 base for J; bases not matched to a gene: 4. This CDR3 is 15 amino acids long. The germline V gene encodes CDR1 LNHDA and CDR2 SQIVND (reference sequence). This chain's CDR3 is CASSTGQGFNYGYTF. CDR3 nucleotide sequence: TGTGCCAGTAGTACGGGACAGGGTTTTAACTATGGCTACACCTTC.

CDR3 DNA: TGTGCCAGCAGCGTCGGCGGGGCAAGCTCCTACAATGAGCAGTTCTTC. The encoded protein is CASSVGGASSYNEQFF. The chain has TRBV9 and TRBJ2-1; TRBD2 might be the D (6 bases). The V gene lost 2 bases and the J gene lost 0 bases, with 12 bases spanning the gap. The CDR3 is 16 amino acids. Germline-derived CDR1 and CDR2 are SGDLS and YYNGEE. Full variable domain (outside the CDR3, taken from reference TRBV9 and TRBJ2-1): DSGVTQTPKHLITATGQRVTLRCSPRSGDLSVYWYQQSLDQGLQFLIQYYNGEERAKGNILERFSAQQFPDLHSELNLSSLELGDSALYFCASSVGGASSYNEQFFGPGTRLTVL.